The 4 T cell receptor beta chains below come from one sample, sequenced in a study of cytomegalovirus exposure and HLA in healthy donors. 60 Vbeta and 13 Jbeta primers were used in PCR. Clones were sequenced by immunoSEQ multiplex PCR, and TCRdb holds only the in-frame ones, with some missing. This table has approximately 190,000 clones, 81% appearing once. Sequencing was done on a sample of PBMCs. Source of these receptors: a man aged 50-59 years in good health and CMV-seronegative.

The chain couples TRBV30 to TRBJ2-2; TRBD2 aligns across 7 bases. The CDR3 loop spans 16 amino acids. Germline lookup yields CDR1 GTSNPN and CDR2 SVGIG (reference sequence). V lost 3 bases to trimming and J lost 6 bases; unmatched junction nucleotides: 13. The CDR3 DNA follows: TGTGCCTGGAGCTTGGGCCTAGCGGTTGGCGCCGGGGAGCTGTTTTTT. Protein sequence: CAWSLGLAVGAGELFF.

The chain recombines TRBV29-1 with TRBJ2-7, with a possible D match to TRBD2 (6 bases). The germline CDR1 and CDR2 sequences are SQVTM and ANQGSEA. CDR3 length: 13 amino acids. V gave up 6 bases and J gave up 6 bases, with 18 bases separating them. The CDR3 loop is CSVPRGNGGEQYF. The CDR3 DNA follows: TGCAGCGTACCACGGGGGAACGGGGGCGAGCAGTACTTC.

This chain's CDR3 is CAISGGRTDTQYF. CDR3 in DNA: TGTGCCATATCGGGGGGGAGAACAGATACGCAGTATTTT. V usage is TRBV7-8 and J usage is TRBJ2-3; 8 positions match TRBD2. The V segment lost 10 bases and the J segment 3 bases; nucleotides outside the gene matches: 6. This CDR3 has 13 amino acids. Per germline, CDR1 SGHVS and CDR2 FQNEAQ.

The rearrangement uses TRBV5-5 and TRBJ1-2; no clear D. Trimming shortened V by 0 bases and J by 5 bases, and 8 bases separated the two germline ends. The CDR3 totals 13 residues. The V gene's germline CDR1 is SGHKS and CDR2 YYEKEE (reference sequence). This CDR3 is CASSLESKYGYTF. CDR3 in DNA: TGTGCCAGCAGCTTGGAGAGCAAGTATGGCTACACCTTC.